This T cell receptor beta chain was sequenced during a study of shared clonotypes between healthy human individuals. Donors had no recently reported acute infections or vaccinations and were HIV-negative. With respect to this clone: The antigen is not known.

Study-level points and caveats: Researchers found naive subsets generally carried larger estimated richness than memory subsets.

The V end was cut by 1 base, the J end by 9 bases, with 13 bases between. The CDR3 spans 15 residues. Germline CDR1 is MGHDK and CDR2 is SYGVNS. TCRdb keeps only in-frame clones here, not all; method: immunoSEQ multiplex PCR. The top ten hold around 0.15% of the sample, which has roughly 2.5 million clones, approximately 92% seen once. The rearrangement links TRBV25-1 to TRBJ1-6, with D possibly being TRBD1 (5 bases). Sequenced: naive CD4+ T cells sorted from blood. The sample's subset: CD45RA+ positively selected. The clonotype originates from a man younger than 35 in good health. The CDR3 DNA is TGTGCCAGCAGTGAATCAGGGTGGGCGGGTTCACCCCTCCACTTT. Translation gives CASSESGWAGSPLHF.